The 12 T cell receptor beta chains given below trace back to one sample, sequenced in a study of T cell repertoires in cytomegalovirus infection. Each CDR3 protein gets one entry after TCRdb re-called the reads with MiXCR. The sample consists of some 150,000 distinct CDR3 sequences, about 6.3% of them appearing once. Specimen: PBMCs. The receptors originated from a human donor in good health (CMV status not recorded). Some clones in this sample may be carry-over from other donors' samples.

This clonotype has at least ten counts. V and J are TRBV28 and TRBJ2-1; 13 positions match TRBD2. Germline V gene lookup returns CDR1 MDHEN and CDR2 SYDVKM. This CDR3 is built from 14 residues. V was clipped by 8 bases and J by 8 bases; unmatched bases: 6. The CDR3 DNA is TGTGCCAGCCTTACTAGCGGGGGGGGCTATGAGCAGTTCTTC. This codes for CASLTSGGGYEQFF.

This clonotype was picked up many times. The chain's CDR3 is CASSRAAGGLTDTQYF. The DNA of the CDR3 is TGTGCCAGCAGTCGAGCAGCGGGGGGACTCACAGATACGCAGTATTTT. The chain couples TRBV6-2 or TRBV6-3 to TRBJ2-3; 9 positions agree with TRBD2. Germline V gene lookup returns CDR1 MNHEY and CDR2 SVGEGT. The CDR3 is 16 residues long. The trim removed 5 bases at V and 2 bases at J, leaving 8 bases unmatched.

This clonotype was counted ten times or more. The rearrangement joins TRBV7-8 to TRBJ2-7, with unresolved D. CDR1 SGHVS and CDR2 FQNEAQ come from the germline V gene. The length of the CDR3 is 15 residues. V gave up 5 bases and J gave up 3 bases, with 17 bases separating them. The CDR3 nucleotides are TGTGCCAGCAGCCCCACAGTTAGCAGAGTCTACGAGCAGTACTTC. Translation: CASSPTVSRVYEQYF. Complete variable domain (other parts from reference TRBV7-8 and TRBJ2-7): GAGVSQSPRYKVAKRGQDVALRCDPISGHVSLFWYQQALGQGPEFLTYFQNEAQLDKSGLPSDRFFAERPEGSVSTLKIQRTQQEDSAVYLCASSPTVSRVYEQYFGPGTRLTVT.

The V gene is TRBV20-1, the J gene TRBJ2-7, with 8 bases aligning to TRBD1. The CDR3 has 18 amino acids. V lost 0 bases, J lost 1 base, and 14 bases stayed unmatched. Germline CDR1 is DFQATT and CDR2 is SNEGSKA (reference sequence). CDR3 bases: TGCAGTGCTAGAGATTTGAGACAGGGGAATCGACGGTCCTACGAGCAGTACTTC. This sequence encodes CSARDLRQGNRRSYEQYF.

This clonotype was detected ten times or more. In DNA, the CDR3 is TGTGCCAGCAGTGAAGCCCTCGCGAGGGGGGAGCAGTTCTTC. It codes for CASSEALARGEQFF. The rearrangement uses TRBV2 and TRBJ2-1, with D perhaps TRBD1 (6 bases). With 0 bases removed from V and 10 bases from J, the gap between germline ends came to 13 bases. CDR3 length equals 14 residues. The germline gives CDR1 SNHLY, CDR2 FYNNEI.

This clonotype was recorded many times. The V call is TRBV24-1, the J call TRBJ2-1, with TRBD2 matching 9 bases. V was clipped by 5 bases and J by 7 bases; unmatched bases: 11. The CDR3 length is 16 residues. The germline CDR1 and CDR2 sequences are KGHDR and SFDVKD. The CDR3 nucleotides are TGTGCCACCAGTGGACTCGCTAGCGGGGAAACAAATGAGCAGTTCTTC. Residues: CATSGLASGETNEQFF.

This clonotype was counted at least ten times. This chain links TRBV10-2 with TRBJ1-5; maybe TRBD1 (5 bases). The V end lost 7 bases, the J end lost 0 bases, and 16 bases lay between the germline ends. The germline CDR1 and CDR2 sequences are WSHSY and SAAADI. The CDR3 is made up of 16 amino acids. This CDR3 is CASTNMTADSNQPQHF. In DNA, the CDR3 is TGCGCCAGCACTAACATGACAGCGGATAGCAATCAGCCCCAGCATTTT.

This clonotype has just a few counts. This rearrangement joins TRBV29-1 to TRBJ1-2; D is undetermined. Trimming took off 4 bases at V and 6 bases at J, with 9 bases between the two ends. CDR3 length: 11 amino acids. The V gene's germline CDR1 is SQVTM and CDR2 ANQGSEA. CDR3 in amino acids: CSVADGDGYTF. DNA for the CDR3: TGCAGCGTTGCCGATGGGGATGGCTACACCTTC.

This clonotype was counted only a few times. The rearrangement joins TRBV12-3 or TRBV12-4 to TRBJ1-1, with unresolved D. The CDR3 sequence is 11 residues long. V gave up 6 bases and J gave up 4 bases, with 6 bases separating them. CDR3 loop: CASSPSTEAFF. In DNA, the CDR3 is TGTGCCAGCAGCCCCTCCACTGAAGCTTTCTTT.

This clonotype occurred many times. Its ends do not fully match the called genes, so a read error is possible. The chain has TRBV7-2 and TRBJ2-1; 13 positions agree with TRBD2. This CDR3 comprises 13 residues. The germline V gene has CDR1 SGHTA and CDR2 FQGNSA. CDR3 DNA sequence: TGTGCCAGCAGCTTGGGACTAGCGGGGCCGGGTTCCTTC. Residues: CASSLGLAGPGSF.

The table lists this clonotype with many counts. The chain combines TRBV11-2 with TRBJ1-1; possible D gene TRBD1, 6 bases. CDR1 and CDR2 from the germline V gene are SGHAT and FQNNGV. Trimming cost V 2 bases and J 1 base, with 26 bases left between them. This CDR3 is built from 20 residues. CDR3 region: CASSLRRLGQTAKGNTEAFF. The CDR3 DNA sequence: TGTGCCAGCAGCTTAAGACGGCTAGGACAGACAGCAAAAGGGAACACTGAAGCTTTCTTT.

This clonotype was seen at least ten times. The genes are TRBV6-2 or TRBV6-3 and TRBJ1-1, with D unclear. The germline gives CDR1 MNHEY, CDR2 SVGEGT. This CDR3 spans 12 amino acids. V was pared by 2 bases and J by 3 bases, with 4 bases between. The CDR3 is CASSYGDTEAFF. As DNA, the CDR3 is TGTGCCAGCAGTTACGGGGACACTGAAGCTTTCTTT.